A single sample gave rise to the 23 T cell receptor beta chains below, sequenced in a study of molecular identifiers for immune sequencing clone quantification. TCRdb processed the PCR reads anew with MiXCR; each CDR3 protein has one entry. The sample has some 66,000 distinct CDR3 sequences, under 20% seen once. The sample was naive CD8+ T cells from blood, with Jurkat cell RNA spiked in. Subset reported: FACS-sorted CD8+CD4-CCR7+CD45RA+ naive T cells. These receptors originate from a human donor in good health. Some libraries in this study had Jurkat cell RNA spiked in.

This clonotype was counted only a few times. The rearrangement uses TRBV18 and TRBJ2-7, with 7 bases identical to TRBD1. V lost 1 base, J lost 4 bases, and 4 bases stayed unmatched. The CDR3 spans 14 residues. Germline CDR1 reads KGHSH; CDR2 reads LQKENI. This chain's CDR3 is CASSPRDRPYEQYF. The CDR3 DNA follows: TGTGCCAGCTCACCACGGGACAGACCTTACGAGCAGTACTTC.

Note on this clonotype: This may arise from a read error, as a much more abundant clone is one base away. J is TRBJ2-2 and V is TRBV7-9; possible D gene TRBD2, 5 bases. This CDR3 comprises 15 residues. Looked up from germline, CDR1 is SEHNR and CDR2 is FQNEAQ (reference sequence). The DNA for the CDR3 is TGTGCCAGCAGCGATAATACCTTAGTGGCCGGGGAGCCGTTTTTT. Translating it yields CASSDNTLVAGEPFF.

The CDR3 DNA reads TGTGCCACCAGTGATTTCCCCTACTTAGGCAATCAGCCCCAGCATTTT. Translation gives CATSDFPYLGNQPQHF. The chain is built from TRBV24-1 and TRBJ1-5; D remains unclear. Germline CDR1 and CDR2: KGHDR and SFDVKD. This CDR3 has 16 amino acids. V lost 1 base and J lost 2, with 11 bases in between.

This clonotype was picked up many times. The rearrangement joins TRBV12-3 or TRBV12-4 to TRBJ1-5; possibly TRBD1 for D (5 bases). The germline V and J ends were trimmed by 4 bases and 0 bases, with 19 bases remaining between them. The CDR3 sequence is 18 residues long. CDR3 loop: CASSWGSGRPDSNQPQHF. The CDR3 nucleotides are TGTGCCAGCAGTTGGGGCTCCGGGCGCCCGGATAGCAATCAGCCCCAGCATTTT.

This clonotype has at least ten counts. The chain has TRBV28 and TRBJ2-5, with 10 bases aligning to TRBD1. The CDR3 is 16 amino acids. V dropped 8 bases and J dropped 3; count of bases not matched to a gene: 12. Per the germline V gene, CDR1 is MDHEN and CDR2 is SYDVKM. The DNA of the CDR3 is TGTGCCAGCGAGGAGGGGACAGGGGATGGAGAAGAGACCCAGTACTTC. Translated: CASEEGTGDGEETQYF.

V and J are TRBV7-6 and TRBJ2-7, with a possible D match to TRBD2 (5 bases). Trimming pared 5 bases from V and 7 bases from J, leaving 12 bases between. Germline-derived CDR1 and CDR2 are SGHVS and FNYEAQ. There are 12 residues in the CDR3. CDR3 nucleotides: TGTGCCAGCAGCCCCCCTTCGGGGGAGCAGTACTTC. Protein product: CASSPPSGEQYF.

This clonotype occurred a few times. A much larger clone is a single base away; this may be a read error. The V gene is TRBV24-1, the J gene TRBJ2-5; perhaps TRBD1 as D (5 bases). The CDR3 sequence is 14 residues long. In germline, CDR1 is KGHDR, CDR2 SFDVKD. CDR3 region: CAASGAWSEETQYF. The CDR3 DNA is TGTGCCGCCAGTGGGGCCTGGTCCGAAGAGACCCAGTACTTC.

In this sample, this clonotype turned up many times. The chain joins TRBV27 to TRBJ2-5, with D hard to call. Per the germline V gene, CDR1 is MNHEY and CDR2 is SMNVEV (reference sequence). CDR3 length equals 12 residues. V lost 5 bases and J lost 2, with 6 bases in between. For the CDR3, the DNA is TGTGCCAGCAGTAGTAGACAAGAGACCCAGTACTTC. Amino acids: CASSSRQETQYF.

This clonotype turned up a few times. The chain uses TRBV24-1 and TRBJ1-2; the match to TRBD1 covers 7 bases. CDR1 and CDR2 (germline): KGHDR, SFDVKD. Trimming at V came to 6 bases and at J to 4 bases, leaving 7 bases not matched to a gene. CDR3 size: 14 residues. The CDR3 here is CATSPTGVFYGYTF. CDR3 in DNA: TGTGCCACCAGTCCCACAGGGGTTTTCTATGGCTACACCTTC.

CDR3 DNA: TGCAGTGCTAAGGGTTCAGTCGTCCCATATATTCCGGGGGGTACGCAGTATTTT. Protein product: CSAKGSVVPYIPGGTQYF. The gene calls are TRBV20-1 and TRBJ2-3; 7 positions agree with TRBD2. Unmatched junction bases numbered 24, after V lost 4 bases and J lost 8 bases. The length of the CDR3 is 18 residues. Germline-derived CDR1 and CDR2 are DFQATT and SNEGSKA (reference sequence).

In its sample, this clonotype was seen many times. The rearrangement joins TRBV19 to TRBJ2-3, with D maybe TRBD2 (6 bases). This CDR3 is 16 amino acids long. V lost 0 bases to trimming and J lost 1 base, with 11 bases between them. In germline, CDR1 is LNHDA, CDR2 SQIVND (reference sequence). The CDR3 DNA reads TGTGCCAGTAGTATAGATCTATCTAGCGGCACAGATACGCAGTATTTT. This gives the protein CASSIDLSSGTDTQYF.

In this sample, this clonotype turned up many times. V gene TRBV7-9 combines with J gene TRBJ2-3, with 7 positions matching TRBD2. The V segment lost 5 bases and the J segment 7 bases; nucleotides outside the gene matches: 12. Germline loops: CDR1 SEHNR, CDR2 FQNEAQ (reference sequence). The CDR3 has 15 residues. This CDR3 reads CASSTSGMGANTQYF. CDR3 DNA sequence: TGTGCCAGCAGCACCAGCGGGATGGGCGCAAATACGCAGTATTTT.

A word on this clonotype: A much bigger clone sits one base away, suggesting this may be a read error. The rearrangement uses TRBV7-8 and TRBJ1-1, with a possible D match to TRBD1 (5 bases). Germline assignment: CDR1 SGHVS and CDR2 FQNEAQ. V was trimmed by 7 bases and J by 6 bases, leaving 21 bases between them. The length of the CDR3 is 15 residues. CDR3 DNA: TGTGCCAGCAACTCGCGGGACGGACCTTTGTCTGAAGCTTTCTTT. Translation: CASNSRDGPLSEAFF.

The chain joins TRBV6-2 or TRBV6-3 to TRBJ2-5, with 7 bases fitting TRBD2. Trimming cost V 1 base and J 5 bases; bases outside gene matches: 7. CDR1 and CDR2 (germline): MNHEY, SVGEGT. The CDR3 contains 15 residues. This CDR3 reads CASSYLGGSGETQYF. The CDR3 nucleotides read TGTGCCAGCAGTTACTTGGGCGGGAGCGGCGAGACCCAGTACTTC.

This clonotype was recorded at least ten times. CDR3 in DNA: TGTGCCAGCTCAATTAGCGGGAGCTACGAGCAGTACTTC. As protein: CASSISGSYEQYF. The chain links TRBV18 to TRBJ2-7, with 9 bases matching TRBD2. CDR1 KGHSH and CDR2 LQKENI come from the germline V gene. The CDR3 is made up of 13 amino acids. J lost 3 bases, V lost 5 bases, and 2 bases had no gene match.

A word on this clonotype: A much larger clone is a single base away; this may be a read error. The chain has TRBV19 and TRBJ2-7; no reliable D call. The CDR3 is made up of 13 amino acids. Between the trimmed V and J ends, which lost 5 bases and 7 bases, there was a span of 15 bases. Germline loops: CDR1 LNHDA, CDR2 SQIVND (reference sequence). Written as DNA, the CDR3 is TGTGCCAGTAGTGTGTACTCCGCTACGGAGCAGTACTTC. This translates into CASSVYSATEQYF.

The rearrangement uses TRBV5-7 and TRBJ2-7; D may be TRBD1 (7 bases). TRBV5-7 is filed as an ORF, its function uncertain. The CDR3 extends over 18 amino acids. Trimming took off 3 bases at V and 3 bases at J, with 25 bases between the two ends. The CDR3 protein is CASSSQGGDRPPGYEQYF. The DNA for the CDR3 is TGTGCCAGCAGCTCCCAGGGGGGCGACAGGCCCCCGGGCTACGAGCAGTACTTC.

As to this clonotype: Being one base from a much bigger clone, this may be a read error. The rearrangement links TRBV5-3 to TRBJ2-7; the D gene could be TRBD1 or TRBD2 (7 bases each). TRBV5-3 qualifies as an ORF whose function is uncertain. The CDR3 contains 15 residues. As DNA, the CDR3 is TGTGCCAGCAGCTCGGGGGAGGGGGCGCGGTACGAGCAGTACTTC. Amino acid sequence: CASSSGEGARYEQYF.

To note about this clonotype: It may be a read error: a sequence one base away is much more abundant. V gene TRBV10-2 combines with J gene TRBJ1-1; possible D gene TRBD1, 5 bases. The germline V gene has CDR1 WSHSY and CDR2 SAAADI. This CDR3 comprises 12 residues. The CDR3 DNA is TGCGCCAGCACCATGGGGCAGGGCCAAGCTCTCTTT. Protein sequence: CASTMGQGQALF.

This clonotype was detected many times. The rearrangement links TRBV20-1 to TRBJ2-1, with D unresolved. Germline V CDR1 and CDR2: DFQATT, SNEGSKA (reference sequence). The CDR3 length is 12 residues. V gave up 0 bases and J gave up 6 bases, with 6 bases separating them. CDR3 bases: TGCAGTGCTAGAGATGGGCGCAATGAGCAGTTCTTC. This translates into CSARDGRNEQFF.

In its sample, this clonotype was seen many times. The gene calls are TRBV7-2 and TRBJ2-7; D uncertain. V shed 6 bases and J shed 0 bases, with 6 bases lying between them. Germline CDR1 is SGHTA and CDR2 is FQGNSA. The length of the CDR3 is 12 residues. CDR3 residues: CASSSSSYEQYF. Here the CDR3 DNA reads TGTGCCAGCAGTTCGAGCTCCTACGAGCAGTACTTC.

This clonotype has more than one count but fewer than ten. The J gene is TRBJ2-7, the V gene TRBV28; 7 nucleotides align to TRBD1. V dropped 3 bases and J dropped 2; count of bases not matched to a gene: 4. The CDR3 covers 14 residues. CDR1 and CDR2 from the germline V gene are MDHEN and SYDVKM. CDR3 residues: CASSFWQGAYEQYF. Written as DNA, the CDR3 is TGTGCCAGCAGTTTTTGGCAGGGGGCCTACGAGCAGTACTTC.

This clonotype was recorded a few times. A much larger clone differs by one base, so this may be a read error. The chain carries TRBV20-1 and TRBJ2-7; 11 nucleotides agree with TRBD2. The CDR3 runs to 15 residues. From germline, CDR1 is DFQATT and CDR2 SNEGSKA (reference sequence). The CDR3 region has the DNA TGCAGTGCTAGAGATCAACTAGCGGGAGCCTACAAGCAGTACTTC. Its protein product is CSARDQLAGAYKQYF.